Described below is a single T cell receptor (beta chain) sequence and its context. The target antigen is unknown. This record comes from a study of a mutant IDH1 vaccine in newly diagnosed glioma. Study in general: Patients previously underwent radiotherapy, temozolomide, or both, and most underwent both. Week 47 marked visit V13, whereas week 35 marked visit V12.

Produced via immunoSEQ multiplex PCR; TCRdb's table is partial and in-frame only. The sample yields more than 25,000 clones, almost 80% seen once. Study-level findings and limits: Immune responses induced by vaccination arose in about 93% of the patients.

The junction had 3 bases not matched to a gene; V was cut back by 1 base and J by 10 bases. This CDR3 spans 13 amino acids. Germline-derived CDR1 and CDR2 are SEHNR and FQNEAQ (reference sequence). Specified time point: week 35, safety follow-up. Doses comprised 300 ug of mutant IDH1 20-mer peptide each, plus topical imiquimod. In weeks 1, 3, 5, 7, 11, 15, 19 and 23, patients were vaccinated. This clonotype was sampled from a woman aged 25 to 39 with glioma. Some clones in this sample may be carry-over from other donors' samples. The specimen comprised PBMCs, sampled from a glioma patient whose treatment included an IDH1 peptide vaccine. The chain carries TRBV7-9 and TRBJ1-4; 7 positions match TRBD1. For the CDR3, the DNA is TGTGCCAGCAGCTTAGGGGAGGGGGCAAAACTGTTTTTT. Translating gives CASSLGEGAKLFF.